These 20 T cell receptor beta chains share one sample of origin, sequenced in a study of vaccination effects on CD4 cells after COVID-19. Antigen-specific CD4+ T cells expanded by the ViraFEST assay with viral peptide pools were then sequenced. Once cultured for nine to ten days, the cells underwent separation to obtain CD4+ T cells. PCR-confirmed SARS-CoV-2 infection occurred in the person between March and December 2020. Sequenced by immunoSEQ multiplex PCR; TCRdb stores in-frame clones only, minus some. Among 20,000 or so clones, approximately 74% were seen once, and the ten largest hold roughly 15%. No antigen has been assigned to these receptors. The sample consisted of CD4+ T cells from PBMCs cultured with SARS-CoV-2 spike peptides, taken before COVID-19 vaccination. The receptor set was obtained from a human donor who had a prior SARS-CoV-2 infection.

This chain connects TRBV27 to TRBJ1-1; weak D call: TRBD1 (6 bases). CDR1 is MNHEY, CDR2 SMNVEV, per germline (reference sequence). The CDR3 length is 15 residues. Trimming shortened V by 6 bases and J by 8 bases, and 22 bases separated the two germline ends. The CDR3 spells CASRVLGQSGFEAFF. The CDR3 coding sequence is TGTGCCAGCAGAGTACTTGGACAGAGCGGGTTCGAAGCTTTCTTT.

This clone has just one count. The chain combines TRBV20-1 with TRBJ2-3; D unresolved. This CDR3 is 11 amino acids long. Between the trimmed V and J ends, which lost 0 bases and 3 bases, there was a span of 1 base. Per the germline V gene, CDR1 is DFQATT and CDR2 is SNEGSKA (reference sequence). CDR3 region: CSARETDTQYF. The DNA for the CDR3 is TGCAGTGCTAGAGAGACAGATACGCAGTATTTT.

The chain has TRBV9 and TRBJ2-7; 7 bases fit TRBD1. CDR3 length: 15 residues. The V segment lost 5 bases and the J segment 3 bases; nucleotides outside the gene matches: 11. Germline CDR1 reads SGDLS; CDR2 reads YYNGEE. CDR3 sequence: CASSRPDRVRYEQYF. The CDR3, as DNA: TGTGCCAGCAGTCGACCCGACAGGGTTCGCTACGAGCAGTACTTC.

This clone has more than one count but fewer than ten. The chain couples TRBV19 to TRBJ1-5; 9 bases map to TRBD1. After removal of 6 bases from V and 6 bases from J, the junction contained 9 bases not matched to a gene. Germline values: CDR1 LNHDA, CDR2 SQIVND (reference sequence). CDR3 length: 15 amino acids. This CDR3 is CASSKQGAYSQPQHF. CDR3 DNA: TGTGCCAGTAGCAAACAGGGGGCTTATTCTCAGCCCCAGCATTTT.

V and J are TRBV5-1 and TRBJ1-1; D possibly corresponds to TRBD1 (6 bases). Germline V gives CDR1 SGHRS, CDR2 YFSETQ. V lost 4 bases and J lost 2, with 9 bases in between. The CDR3 contains 13 residues. The CDR3 nucleotides read TGCGCCAGCAGCGCGGGACAAAACACTGAAGCTTTCTTT. It encodes CASSAGQNTEAFF.

V and J are TRBV6-5 and TRBJ1-3; 9 nucleotides line up with TRBD1. The V segment lost 6 bases and the J segment 2 bases; nucleotides outside the gene matches: 2. The germline V gene has CDR1 MNHEY and CDR2 SVGAGI. The CDR3 consists of 14 residues. The CDR3 protein is CASSRQGAGNTIYF. CDR3 sequence (DNA): TGTGCCAGCAGCCGACAGGGGGCTGGAAACACCATATATTTT.

The chain uses TRBV5-1 and TRBJ1-2; the match to TRBD1 covers 9 bases. Looked up from germline, CDR1 is SGHRS and CDR2 is YFSETQ. Unmatched junction bases numbered 14, after V lost 6 bases and J lost 5 bases. The CDR3 totals 16 residues. The chain's CDR3 is CASTDSPGQGGYGYTF. The CDR3 nucleotides read TGCGCCAGCACCGACTCTCCGGGACAGGGTGGTTATGGCTACACCTTC.

The gene calls are TRBV7-3 and TRBJ2-3; D remains unclear. Germline V gene data show CDR1 as SGHTA and CDR2 as FQGTGA. V lost 5 bases, J lost 2 bases, and 11 bases lay in between. The CDR3 has 14 residues. In nucleotides, the CDR3 is TGTGCCAGCAGCCCTGGCCAAACCACAGATACGCAGTATTTT. Amino acid sequence: CASSPGQTTDTQYF. The full variable domain, its missing parts supplied by reference TRBV7-3 and TRBJ2-3, is GAGVSQTPSNKVTEKGKYVELRCDPISGHTALYWYRQSLGQGPEFLIYFQGTGAADDSGLPNDRFFAVRPEGSVSTLKIQRTERGDSAVYLCASSPGQTTDTQYFGPGTRLTVL.

The chain is built from TRBV20-1 and TRBJ2-7; no firm D call. Deletions cut 3 bases from V and 0 bases from J, with 9 bases between. The length of the CDR3 is 13 residues. Germline V gene lookup returns CDR1 DFQATT and CDR2 SNEGSKA (reference sequence). The CDR3 coding sequence is TGCAGTGCTAGTCGTGCTCGCTCCTACGAGCAGTACTTC. This translates into CSASRARSYEQYF.

The chain carries TRBV19 and TRBJ2-1, with 8 bases aligning to TRBD2. The V and J ends lost 3 bases and 2 bases, in that order; junction bases with no gene match: 3. The CDR3 contains 15 residues. Per germline, CDR1 LNHDA and CDR2 SQIVND (reference sequence). The CDR3: CASSIGGRTYNEQFF. In DNA, the CDR3 is TGTGCCAGTAGTATCGGCGGGAGGACCTACAATGAGCAGTTCTTC.

The chain employs TRBV5-1 and TRBJ2-7; TRBD2 aligns across 9 bases. CDR1 is SGHRS, CDR2 YFSETQ, per germline. The CDR3 runs 13 residues. V lost 1 base and J lost 7; bases outside the gene matches: 3. The CDR3 sequence: CASSLLTSGEQYF. CDR3 nucleotide sequence: TGCGCCAGCAGCTTGCTGACTAGCGGTGAGCAGTACTTC.

The J gene is TRBJ2-2, the V gene TRBV30; D call uncertain. Trimming left V 0 bases short and J 6 bases short, with 8 bases between. Looked up from germline, CDR1 is GTSNPN and CDR2 is SVGIG (reference sequence). The CDR3 extends over 13 amino acids. CDR3 nucleotide sequence: TGTGCCTGGAGTGTACTGGGGTCCGGGGAGCTGTTTTTT. This encodes CAWSVLGSGELFF.

V gene TRBV28 combines with J gene TRBJ2-7; weak D call: TRBD1 (5 bases). The CDR3 length is 15 residues. Germline CDR1 MDHEN, CDR2 SYDVKM. Trimming took 5 bases from V and 7 from J, leaving 21 bases between them. The CDR3: CASSGHTTLQGEQYF. The CDR3 coding sequence is TGTGCCAGCAGTGGACACACAACGCTGCAAGGGGAGCAGTACTTC.

The V and J genes are TRBV5-1 and TRBJ2-2; D is ambiguous. Per germline, CDR1 SGHRS and CDR2 YFSETQ. The CDR3 totals 15 residues. With 2 bases removed from V and 1 base from J, the gap between germline ends came to 9 bases. Written as DNA, the CDR3 is TGCGCCAGCAGCTTCCTAGAAATGAACACCGGGGAGCTGTTTTTT. Protein sequence: CASSFLEMNTGELFF. The whole variable domain, remainder taken from reference TRBV5-1 and TRBJ2-2, is KAGVTQTPRYLIKTRGQQVTLSCSPISGHRSVSWYQQTPGQGLQFLFEYFSETQRNKGNFPGRFSGRQFSNSRSEMNVSTLELGDSALYLCASSFLEMNTGELFFGEGSRLTVL.

V is TRBV7-2 and J is TRBJ2-2; maybe TRBD2 (6 bases). Per germline, CDR1 SGHTA and CDR2 FQGNSA. This CDR3 spans 17 amino acids. V lost 0 bases and J lost 3, with 14 bases in between. Here the CDR3 reads CASSLARRDWDTGELFF. The CDR3 nucleotides are TGTGCCAGCAGCTTAGCGCGGCGGGATTGGGACACCGGGGAGCTGTTTTTT.

The genes are TRBV7-2 and TRBJ2-2, with D possibly TRBD1 on 5 matching bases. Germline V gene sequence: CDR1 SGHTA, CDR2 FQGNSA. The CDR3 runs 15 residues. Trimming took 3 bases from V and 7 from J, leaving 15 bases between them. CDR3 DNA sequence: TGTGCCAGCAGCTTTCCCAGGGCTTACGGCGGGGAGCTGTTTTTT. Its translation is CASSFPRAYGGELFF.

The chain carries TRBV24-1 and TRBJ2-2; D is undetermined. Between the trimmed V and J ends, which lost 6 bases and 4 bases, there was a span of 5 bases. The germline V gene has CDR1 KGHDR and CDR2 SFDVKD. The CDR3 is made up of 12 amino acids. The CDR3 coding sequence is TGTGCCACCAGTTATGGCACCGGGGAGCTGTTTTTT. This translates into CATSYGTGELFF.

This clone was counted only a few times. V is TRBV18 and J is TRBJ1-1; possibly TRBD1 for D (6 bases). Germline V gene sequence: CDR1 KGHSH, CDR2 LQKENI. This CDR3 contains 12 residues. V gave up 1 base and J gave up 7 bases, with 7 bases separating them. The CDR3 region is CASSPRRGEAFF. The CDR3 nucleotides read TGTGCCAGCTCACCACGCAGGGGTGAAGCTTTCTTT.

The J gene is TRBJ1-4, the V gene TRBV29-1; 7 bases map to TRBD1. CDR3 length equals 14 residues. The trim removed 7 bases at V and 0 bases at J, leaving 5 bases unmatched. Germline V gene sequence: CDR1 SQVTM, CDR2 ANQGSEA. The CDR3 reads CSAKDRATNEKLFF. In DNA, the CDR3 is TGCAGCGCTAAAGACAGGGCAACTAATGAAAAACTGTTTTTT.

This clone was seen only a few times. The chain uses TRBV5-1 and TRBJ2-7, with 8 bases identical to TRBD2. This CDR3 is 16 amino acids long. From germline, CDR1 is SGHRS and CDR2 YFSETQ. V lost 1 base, J lost 0 bases, and 6 bases stayed unmatched. The CDR3 coding sequence is TGCGCCAGCAGCTTGTTCGGGGCGGGAGGCTCCTACGAGCAGTACTTC. The encoded protein is CASSLFGAGGSYEQYF.